A selection of T cell receptor beta chains follows, all from one sample in a study of T cells after yellow fever vaccination. TCRdb redid the calling of the 5' RACE reads with MiXCR, one entry per CDR3 protein. This table has 230,000 or so distinct CDR3 sequences, roughly 3.5% appearing once. Specimen: PBMCs, collected 15 days after the yellow fever booster vaccination. These receptors came from a man between 18 and 35 years old who received the YFV17D yellow fever vaccine. CDR3s include the opening cysteine and the closing phenylalanine or tryptophan. The order of the fields is J gene, V gene, CDR3 protein.

J gene: TRBJ2-1; V gene: TRBV6-6; CDR3 protein: CASSTGGPQFF
J gene: TRBJ2-3; V gene: TRBV28; CDR3 protein: CASSQGGGPTDTQYF
J gene: TRBJ1-5; V gene: TRBV7-2; CDR3 protein: CASSSLDRGNQPQHF
J gene: TRBJ1-5; V gene: TRBV19; CDR3 protein: CASSIDHQAPSAPQHF
J gene: TRBJ2-7; V gene: TRBV7-2; CDR3 protein: CASSFSGTGGYEQYF
J gene: TRBJ2-2; V gene: TRBV4-1; CDR3 protein: CASSQVGHTGELFF
J gene: TRBJ1-1; V gene: TRBV27; CDR3 protein: CASSLLGQGGTEAFF
J gene: TRBJ2-1; V gene: TRBV5-1; CDR3 protein: CASSLFWAGSGKKRNEQFF
J gene: TRBJ2-7; V gene: TRBV12-3/TRBV12-4; CDR3 protein: CASSLLAGGLYF
J gene: TRBJ2-1; V gene: TRBV7-8; CDR3 protein: CASSPFQGLIYNEQFF
J gene: TRBJ1-5; V gene: TRBV7-2; CDR3 protein: CASSLEQGGNQPQHF
J gene: TRBJ2-2; V gene: TRBV29-1; CDR3 protein: CSVSQTNTGELFF
J gene: TRBJ2-7; V gene: TRBV7-7; CDR3 protein: CASSFGVSYEQYF
J gene: TRBJ1-2; V gene: TRBV4-3; CDR3 protein: CASSQAGHLYGYTF
J gene: TRBJ1-5; V gene: TRBV12-3/TRBV12-4; CDR3 protein: CASSLSAQGTNQPQHF
J gene: TRBJ1-2; V gene: TRBV27; CDR3 protein: CASTGGGGYTF
J gene: TRBJ1-1; V gene: TRBV29-1; CDR3 protein: CSAREQGNTEAFF
J gene: TRBJ1-1; V gene: TRBV5-1; CDR3 protein: CASSLRRIDTEAFF
J gene: TRBJ2-2; V gene: TRBV5-1; CDR3 protein: CASSYGQRNTGELFF
J gene: TRBJ2-1; V gene: TRBV5-4; CDR3 protein: CASSPKGGARDEQFF
J gene: TRBJ2-3; V gene: TRBV29-1; CDR3 protein: CSFNPGFGNTQYF
J gene: TRBJ2-5; V gene: TRBV7-9; CDR3 protein: CASSLGTSAQETQYF
J gene: TRBJ1-1; V gene: TRBV9; CDR3 protein: CASSIRTDNTEAFF
J gene: TRBJ2-7; V gene: TRBV7-2; CDR3 protein: CASSLAGQGVGEQYF
J gene: TRBJ1-2; V gene: TRBV6-6; CDR3 protein: CASSPPGGYTF
J gene: TRBJ1-1; V gene: TRBV5-1; CDR3 protein: CASSSSRGRVTEAFF
J gene: TRBJ1-1; V gene: TRBV20-1; CDR3 protein: CSAREGGPNTEAFF
J gene: TRBJ2-3; V gene: TRBV7-2; CDR3 protein: CASSLVPPGNGDTQYF
J gene: TRBJ2-5; V gene: TRBV4-1; CDR3 protein: CASSQGSSQETQYF
J gene: TRBJ1-5; V gene: TRBV4-2; CDR3 protein: CASSQEGRQRNQPQHF
J gene: TRBJ1-4; V gene: TRBV24-1; CDR3 protein: CATSGSLFNEKLFF
J gene: TRBJ1-1; V gene: TRBV12-3/TRBV12-4; CDR3 protein: CASSPHGVTEAFF
J gene: TRBJ1-5; V gene: TRBV15; CDR3 protein: CATSRDRVYSNQPQHF
J gene: TRBJ1-6; V gene: TRBV7-3; CDR3 protein: CASSRDITNSPLHF
J gene: TRBJ2-3; V gene: TRBV7-6; CDR3 protein: CASSLGGGAPDTQYF
J gene: TRBJ2-7; V gene: TRBV6-5; CDR3 protein: CASSYRGLGYEQYF
J gene: TRBJ1-3; V gene: TRBV2; CDR3 protein: CASSTDRPLTGNTIYF